These 31 T cell receptor beta chains originate from one sample sequenced in a study of blood T cells in healthy people across ages (dated by TCRdb to the mid-2010s). Libraries came from 5' RACE. TCRdb shows the sequencer as Illumina HiSeq 2500. The second PCR ran for about 6 to 12 cycles and used a J-beta primer mix along with a sample-barcoded 5' primer. TCRdb reran the public reads through fastp at Q25 and MiXCR, keeping productive beta chains. CDR3 protein sequences are deduplicated, and each keeps its most common genes and DNA. Present in this sample are some 900,000 distinct CDR3 sequences, 40% to 60% of which were seen just once. The leading ten clones occupy around 15% of the sample. Sequencing was done on a sample of blood. The receptors come from a man aged 25-40 years in good health.

The V call is TRBV12-3 or TRBV12-4, the J call TRBJ2-1; D tentatively reads TRBD1 or TRBD2 (5 bases each). This CDR3 is 15 amino acids long. V lost 6 bases and J 7 bases, leaving 19 bases between the germline ends. In nucleotides, the CDR3 is TGTGCCAGCAGCCCCCGAGGGGCCACGGGGAATGAGCAGTTCTTC. This encodes CASSPRGATGNEQFF.

This clonotype was observed once. J is TRBJ2-5 and V is TRBV4-1; a weak D match, TRBD1 (5 bases). Deletions cut 1 base from V and 5 bases from J, with 20 bases between. The V gene's germline CDR1 is MGHRA and CDR2 YSYEKL. This CDR3 comprises 17 residues. CDR3 loop: CASSQVGKGQMYETQYF. As DNA, the CDR3 is TGCGCCAGCAGCCAAGTTGGAAAGGGGCAGATGTATGAGACCCAGTACTTC.

V is TRBV11-2 and J is TRBJ2-1; a possible D gene is TRBD1 (6 bases). CDR3 length: 12 residues. V gave up 5 bases and J gave up 10 bases, with 12 bases separating them. Germline lookup yields CDR1 SGHAT and CDR2 FQNNGV. As DNA, the CDR3 is TGTGCCAGCAGCAGAGACAGGTACGAGCAGTTCTTC. Translation gives CASSRDRYEQFF.

The CDR3 here is CASSPPGSYTQYF. The CDR3 DNA reads as TGTGCCAGCAGCCCCCCCGGATCTTATACGCAGTATTTT. The V and J genes are TRBV7-3 and TRBJ2-3; D not certain. Germline V gene data show CDR1 as SGHTA and CDR2 as FQGTGA. This CDR3 is built from 13 residues. With 5 bases removed from V and 7 bases from J, the gap between germline ends came to 13 bases.

The rearrangement joins TRBV24-1 to TRBJ2-3; TRBD2 matches 11 bases. CDR3 length: 13 residues. The V segment lost 11 bases and the J segment 6 bases; nucleotides outside the gene matches: 6. CDR1 is KGHDR and CDR2 is SFDVKD in the germline V gene. CDR3 bases: TGTGCCATCGGGACTAGCGGTGTGGATACGCAGTATTTT. Amino acid sequence: CAIGTSGVDTQYF.

This clonotype was counted between two and nine times. V gene TRBV6-5 combines with J gene TRBJ2-3, with D maybe TRBD2 (7 bases). From germline, CDR1 is MNHEY and CDR2 SVGAGI. Trimming cost V 10 bases and J 2 bases, with 13 bases left between them. The CDR3 totals 13 residues. The CDR3 DNA follows: TGTGCCACCGGGGGGACATACACAGATACGCAGTATTTT. This gives the protein CATGGTYTDTQYF.

Regarding this clonotype: A junction end diverges from the germline sequence, so it may reflect a read error. V is TRBV5-1 and J is TRBJ2-7; 7 positions match TRBD1. CDR3 length equals 14 residues. The germline CDR1 and CDR2 sequences are SGHRS and YFSETQ. In nucleotides, the CDR3 is TGCGCCGGCAGCTTGGGTGGACAGGCCTACGAGCAGTACTTC. Amino acids: CAGSLGGQAYEQYF. Combining the CDR3 with reference TRBV5-1 and TRBJ2-7 gives the whole variable domain KAGVTQTPRYLIKTRGQQVTLSCSPISGHRSVSWYQQTPGQGLQFLFEYFSETQRNKGNFPGRFSGRQFSNSRSEMNVSTLELGDSALYLCAGSLGGQAYEQYFGPGTRLTVT.

V usage is TRBV6-2 or TRBV6-3 and J usage is TRBJ2-3; D is unclear. The CDR3 runs to 15 residues. V dropped 5 bases and J dropped 0 bases, with 12 bases sitting between them. Germline V lookup: CDR1 MNHEY, CDR2 SVGEGT. CDR3 region: CASSHHINSTDTQYF. In nucleotides, the CDR3 is TGTGCCAGCAGTCACCATATTAATAGCACAGATACGCAGTATTTT.

The gene calls are TRBV11-1 and TRBJ2-5; D uncertain. Germline assignment: CDR1 SGHAT and CDR2 FQDESV (reference sequence). Trimming removed 2 bases at V and 5 bases at J, with 12 bases between. CDR3 length: 14 amino acids. The CDR3 DNA sequence: TGTGCCAGCAGCTTATGGGAATTAGGGGAGACCCAGTACTTC. Protein: CASSLWELGETQYF. Full variable domain (remainder filled in from reference TRBV11-1 and TRBJ2-5): EAEVAQSPRYKITEKSQAVAFWCDPISGHATLYWYRQILGQGPELLVQFQDESVVDDSQLPKDRFSAERLKGVDSTLKIQPAELGDSAMYLCASSLWELGETQYFGPGTRLLVL.

The chain links TRBV11-2 to TRBJ2-3; D is ambiguous. This CDR3 spans 13 amino acids. From germline, CDR1 is SGHAT and CDR2 FQNNGV. The ends were cut back, 7 bases at V and 0 bases at J, with 8 bases in the middle. The CDR3 nucleotides are TGTGCCAGCAATCCATACAGCACAGATACGCAGTATTTT. Its translation is CASNPYSTDTQYF.

The rearrangement uses TRBV29-1 and TRBJ2-3; no reliable D call. Trimming removed 5 bases at V and 0 bases at J, with 6 bases between. Germline CDR1 is SQVTM and CDR2 is ANQGSEA. This CDR3 region has 12 residues. CDR3 sequence: CSVSTSTDTQYF. In nucleotides, the CDR3 is TGCAGCGTTAGTACTAGCACAGATACGCAGTATTTT.

This chain links TRBV25-1 with TRBJ2-5; 10 bases align to TRBD2. The germline V gene has CDR1 MGHDK and CDR2 SYGVNS. Trimming cost V 3 bases and J 4 bases; bases outside gene matches: 14. CDR3 length: 18 amino acids. CDR3 amino acids: CASSDVVAGGKWLETQYF. For the CDR3, the DNA is TGTGCCAGCAGTGACGTAGTAGCGGGGGGTAAATGGTTAGAGACCCAGTACTTC.

This chain connects TRBV7-2 to TRBJ2-7, with D possibly matching TRBD2 (5 bases). V dropped 5 bases and J dropped 1 base, with 15 bases sitting between them. Germline-derived CDR1 and CDR2 are SGHTA and FQGNSA. This CDR3 is built from 15 residues. As DNA, the CDR3 is TGTGCCAGCAGCCGAGTGCGGGCCCCATCCTACGAGCAGTACTTC. Residues: CASSRVRAPSYEQYF.

This clonotype was picked up a small number of times. This rearrangement joins TRBV20-1 to TRBJ2-4, with TRBD2 identical over 15 bases. CDR1 is DFQATT and CDR2 is SNEGSKA in the germline V gene (reference sequence). This CDR3 region has 14 residues. With V trimmed by 5 bases and J by 8 bases, 4 bases remained unmatched. CDR3 in amino acids: CSAGLAGGRYIQYF. CDR3 in DNA: TGCAGTGCTGGACTAGCGGGGGGGCGATACATTCAGTACTTC.

The chain recombines TRBV20-1 with TRBJ2-4; D is unclear. The V and J ends lost 1 base and 0 bases respectively, with 13 bases between them. This CDR3 spans 16 amino acids. Germline V gives CDR1 DFQATT, CDR2 SNEGSKA (reference sequence). CDR3 region: CSARGVGSLAKNIQYF. DNA for the CDR3: TGCAGTGCTAGAGGGGTAGGGTCGTTAGCCAAAAACATTCAGTACTTC.

This rearrangement joins TRBV18 to TRBJ1-2; 8 bases line up with TRBD1. The CDR3 has 13 amino acids. Germline CDR1 is KGHSH and CDR2 is LQKENI. The junction had 4 bases not matched to a gene; V was cut back by 3 bases and J by 7 bases. The CDR3 here is CASSPDRDAGYTF. The CDR3 nucleotides read TGTGCCAGCTCACCGGACAGGGACGCTGGCTACACCTTC.

This clonotype was picked up many times. The V and J genes are TRBV3-1 and TRBJ2-3; TRBD2 matches at 10 bases. CDR3 length: 13 amino acids. After removal of 4 bases from V and 12 bases from J, the junction contained 7 bases not matched to a gene. Germline lookup yields CDR1 LGHDT and CDR2 YNNKEL (reference sequence). CDR3 bases: TGTGCCAGCAGCCCTCAACTAGCGGGGTTTCAGTATTTT. Its protein is CASSPQLAGFQYF.

This clonotype was counted between two and nine times. The rearrangement links TRBV29-1 to TRBJ1-6; tentative D call: TRBD1 (5 bases). The CDR3 length is 14 residues. Trimming left V 4 bases short and J 9 bases short, with 16 bases between. Per germline, CDR1 SQVTM and CDR2 ANQGSEA. CDR3 region: CSVALGPWPSPLHF. The CDR3 coding sequence is TGCAGCGTTGCTCTGGGACCATGGCCTTCACCCCTCCACTTT. Full variable domain (rest looked up from reference TRBV29-1 and TRBJ1-6): SAVISQKPSRDICQRGTSLTIQCQVDSQVTMMFWYRQQPGQSLTLIATANQGSEATYESGFVIDKFPISRPNLTFSTLTVSNMSPEDSSIYLCSVALGPWPSPLHFGNGTRLTVT.

V gene TRBV11-2 combines with J gene TRBJ2-1; 9 nucleotides align to TRBD2. V dropped 2 bases and J dropped 4; count of bases not matched to a gene: 3. The CDR3 consists of 15 residues. The germline gives CDR1 SGHAT, CDR2 FQNNGV. The CDR3 DNA reads TGTGCCAGCAGCTTACCTAGCGGGGAATACAATGAGCAGTTCTTC. It specifies CASSLPSGEYNEQFF.

This clonotype appeared a few times. The rearrangement uses TRBV5-6 and TRBJ1-1, with D perhaps TRBD1 (6 bases). V dropped 1 base and J dropped 4 bases, with 11 bases sitting between them. Germline lookup yields CDR1 SGHDT and CDR2 YYEEEE. The CDR3 covers 14 residues. Here the CDR3 reads CASSLKGGSTEAFF. CDR3 nucleotide sequence: TGTGCCAGCAGCTTGAAGGGGGGGAGCACTGAAGCTTTCTTT.

Here the CDR3 DNA reads TGTGCCAGCAGCATGAGGAGTATTAGCACAGATACGCAGTATTTT. This translates into CASSMRSISTDTQYF. This chain joins TRBV7-2 and TRBJ2-3; no definite D call. V was trimmed by 5 bases and J by 0 bases, leaving 12 bases between them. Looked up from germline, CDR1 is SGHTA and CDR2 is FQGNSA. The CDR3 has 15 amino acids.

This clonotype was counted a few times. The rearrangement uses TRBV20-1 and TRBJ2-1; unclear D gene. The CDR3 has 13 residues. The V and J ends lost 5 bases and 3 bases respectively, with 11 bases between them. Germline CDR1 DFQATT, CDR2 SNEGSKA (reference sequence). Here the CDR3 DNA reads TGCAGTGCTGGTGACAAGGTCTACAATGAGCAGTTCTTC. Its protein is CSAGDKVYNEQFF.

The genes are TRBV6-6 and TRBJ1-2; TRBD1 matches 7 bases. After removal of 6 bases from V and 0 bases from J, the junction contained 7 bases not matched to a gene. CDR3 size: 15 residues. CDR1 MNHNY and CDR2 SVGAGI come from the germline V gene (reference sequence). CDR3 nucleotides: TGTGCCAGCAGATTACCGGGACAGACTAACTATGGCTACACCTTC. It yields the protein CASRLPGQTNYGYTF.

This chain joins TRBV20-1 and TRBJ2-5; no definite D call. The V end lost 3 bases, the J end lost 0 bases, and 23 bases lay between the germline ends. The CDR3 consists of 18 residues. The germline V gene encodes CDR1 DFQATT and CDR2 SNEGSKA (reference sequence). The CDR3 is CSASHRPGPIEDQETQYF. CDR3 sequence (DNA): TGCAGTGCTAGTCACCGCCCAGGACCTATAGAAGACCAAGAGACCCAGTACTTC.

The genes are TRBV13 and TRBJ1-4; the match to TRBD1 covers 9 bases. Per germline, CDR1 PRHDT and CDR2 FYEKMQ (reference sequence). With V trimmed by 5 bases and J by 8 bases, 9 bases remained unmatched. There are 15 residues in the CDR3. In DNA form, the CDR3 reads TGTGCCAGCAGCCGCCTCGGGACAGGGAACGAAAAACTGTTTTTT. Translation gives CASSRLGTGNEKLFF. Together with reference TRBV13 and TRBJ1-4, the CDR3 gives the full variable domain: AAGVIQSPRHLIKEKRETATLKCYPIPRHDTVYWYQQGPGQDPQFLISFYEKMQSDKGSIPDRFSAQQFSDYHSELNMSSLELGDSALYFCASSRLGTGNEKLFFGSGTQLSVL.

This chain links TRBV4-1 with TRBJ2-7; 9 bases map to TRBD1. The CDR3 covers 14 residues. Germline trimming cut 3 bases from V and 4 bases from J; bases unmatched to any gene: 4. Germline V gene data show CDR1 as MGHRA and CDR2 as YSYEKL. The CDR3 spells CASSHSQGAYEQYF. The CDR3, as DNA: TGCGCCAGCAGCCATTCACAGGGGGCGTACGAGCAGTACTTC.

The gene calls are TRBV20-1 and TRBJ1-6, with D unresolved. Trimming left V 2 bases short and J 9 bases short, with 17 bases between. The CDR3 consists of 15 residues. Germline V CDR1 and CDR2: DFQATT, SNEGSKA (reference sequence). CDR3 loop: CSARLEGGLSSPLHF. The CDR3 coding sequence is TGCAGTGCTAGATTGGAGGGAGGACTCTCTTCACCCCTCCACTTT.

A note on this clonotype: A much larger clone differs by one base, so this may be a read error. The rearrangement joins TRBV12-3 or TRBV12-4 to TRBJ1-1; 7 bases line up with TRBD1. CDR3 size: 14 residues. J gave up 6 bases and V 6 bases, and 10 bases lay outside the gene matches. The CDR3: CASSRDSFYPEAFF. As DNA, the CDR3 is TGTGCCAGCAGCCGGGACAGCTTCTACCCTGAAGCTTTCTTT.

The chain is built from TRBV20-1 and TRBJ2-7; TRBD2 matches 16 bases. With the DNA end fitting TRBJ2-5 better, the J assignment may be wrong. CDR3 size: 17 residues. CDR1 is DFQATT, CDR2 SNEGSKA, per germline (reference sequence). For the CDR3, the DNA is TGCAGTGCCCGGGGACTAGCGGGGGGGAGTATGAAAGAGACCCAGTACTTC. Amino acids: CSARGLAGGSMKETQYF.

As for this clonotype: At one end, the junction sequence differs from germline, possibly due to a read error. The V call is TRBV6-4, the J call TRBJ2-3, with 8 bases aligning to TRBD2. From germline, CDR1 is MRHNA and CDR2 SNTAGT. The CDR3 runs to 18 residues. The CDR3 sequence is CASSDGPGDGGASDMQYF. The CDR3 region has the DNA TGTGCCAGCAGTGATGGACCTGGGGACGGGGGGGCCTCTGATATGCAGTATTTT.

V is TRBV5-6 and J is TRBJ1-1; D unresolved. The V gene's germline CDR1 is SGHDT and CDR2 YYEEEE. This CDR3 is built from 13 residues. The V gene lost 0 bases and the J gene lost 3 bases, with 6 bases spanning the gap. The CDR3 is CASSLVPDTEAFF. CDR3 nucleotides: TGTGCCAGCAGCTTGGTGCCAGACACTGAAGCTTTCTTT.